The next 27 T cell receptor beta chains were all read from a single sample in a study of tumor-infiltrating lymphocytes in primary liver carcinoma. Unsorted whole blood yielded blood RNA, and germline DNA was extracted as well. From around 500 ng of total RNA, TCR beta-specific cDNA was reverse-transcribed using a constant-region primer. ARM-PCR, slightly modified, supplied the TCR beta libraries through three nested multiplex PCR rounds. In the first two PCR rounds, TRBV1-TRBV30 forward primers were paired with a C-beta reverse primer, and each round lasted nine to ten cycles. TCRdb reanalysed the multiplex PCR reads using MiXCR and keeps one entry per CDR3 protein. The repertoire holds about 200,000 distinct CDR3 sequences, roughly two thirds seen once, with approximately 7% in the top ten. Sequenced: peripheral blood. Source of these receptors: a woman aged 55-75 years with primary liver carcinoma and hepatitis B virus infection.

In this sample, this clonotype turned up a few times. V and J are TRBV28 and TRBJ1-5; D is undetermined. The germline V gene has CDR1 MDHEN and CDR2 SYDVKM. CDR3 length: 12 amino acids. The V end was cut by 8 bases, the J end by 3 bases, with 8 bases between. The DNA of the CDR3 is TGTGCCAGCGGGTGGATCAATCAGCCCCAGCATTTT. Amino acids: CASGWINQPQHF.

This clonotype was counted between two and nine times. This sequence joins TRBV28 and TRBJ2-1; 14 nucleotides match TRBD2. The germline gives CDR1 MDHEN, CDR2 SYDVKM. With 7 bases clipped from V and 3 bases from J, the junction kept 14 bases outside the gene matches. CDR3 length: 19 residues. The CDR3 nucleotides are TGTGCCAGCATCCCGACTAGCGGGAGGGCCGCGGGTGGCTACAATGAGCAGTTCTTC. This sequence encodes CASIPTSGRAAGGYNEQFF.

Comment on this clonotype: At one end, the junction sequence differs from germline, possibly due to a read error. This chain connects TRBV11-2 to TRBJ2-7, with TRBD2 as a possible D gene (6 bases). CDR3 length: 14 residues. CDR1 and CDR2 (germline): SGHAT, FQNNGV. CDR3 bases: TGTGCCAGTAGCTTGACTAGTGTGGCCTGCGAGCAGTACTTC. This sequence encodes CASSLTSVACEQYF.

This clonotype was seen ten or more times. The V gene is TRBV28, the J gene TRBJ1-4, with 7 bases lining up with TRBD1. The CDR3 runs 13 residues. Germline CDR1 is MDHEN and CDR2 is SYDVKM. J was trimmed by 6 bases and V by 8 bases; bases with no gene match: 6. The CDR3 protein is CASGTATYEKLFF. As DNA, the CDR3 is TGTGCCAGCGGGACAGCTACTTATGAAAAACTGTTTTTT.

Remarks on this clonotype: Possible read error: a much larger clone is one base away. This chain uses TRBV6-1 with TRBJ2-2, with 8 bases aligning to TRBD2. The CDR3 is 14 residues long. The V and J ends lost 10 bases and 5 bases, in that order; junction bases with no gene match: 9. CDR1 and CDR2 from the germline V gene are MNHNS and SASEGT. The CDR3, as DNA: TGTGCCAACAAGCGGGAGTCAGGAACCGGGGAGCTGTTTTTT. Residues: CANKRESGTGELFF.

Note on this clonotype: A read error is possible here, since a much larger clone lies one base away. The J gene is TRBJ1-5, the V gene TRBV7-8; D is possibly TRBD1 (5 bases). Looked up from germline, CDR1 is SGHVS and CDR2 is FQNEAQ. The CDR3 runs to 15 residues. The CDR3 loop is CVSSLSGQISQPQHF. CDR3 DNA sequence: TGTGTCAGCAGCTTATCAGGGCAGATTTCCCAGCCCCAGCATTTT.

Of note for this clonotype: The conserved phenylalanine or tryptophan is not found at the CDR3 terminus, so this likely reflects a read error. The rearrangement links TRBV11-2 to TRBJ2-1; 7 bases line up with TRBD2. Germline values: CDR1 SGHAT, CDR2 FQNNGV. The CDR3 is 17 residues long. J gave up 8 bases and V 4 bases, and 17 bases lay outside the gene matches. The CDR3 reads CASSWRLAGGPGDEQFL. The CDR3 DNA follows: TGTGCCAGCAGCTGGAGACTAGCAGGAGGGCCGGGGGATGAGCAGTTCTTA.

The sample holds many counts of this clonotype. The chain uses TRBV4-1 and TRBJ2-5; TRBD1 is a possible D gene (6 bases). CDR1 and CDR2 (germline): MGHRA, YSYEKL. Trimming took off 1 base at V and 5 bases at J, with 14 bases between the two ends. The CDR3 length is 15 residues. The CDR3 DNA sequence: TGCGCCAGCAGCCAAGTGCAGGGGTCGATTGAGACCCAGTACTTC. Translation gives CASSQVQGSIETQYF.

Turning to this clonotype: This could be a read error, since a much larger clone is one nucleotide away. The V gene is TRBV5-4, the J gene TRBJ1-1, with D maybe TRBD1 (6 bases). Germline CDR1 reads SGHNT; CDR2 reads YYREEE (reference sequence). The CDR3 extends over 14 amino acids. Here the CDR3 reads CASSYQGMNTKAFF. CDR3 nucleotides: TGTGCCAGCAGTTACCAGGGGATGAACACTAAAGCTTTCTTT.

This clonotype occurred a few times. This may come from a read error, since a much larger clone is one base off. This chain joins TRBV5-1 and TRBJ2-7; D is unclear. Trimming removed 0 bases from V and 1 base from J, with 5 bases in between. In germline, CDR1 is SGHRS, CDR2 YFSETQ. The CDR3 consists of 13 residues. CDR3 amino acids: CASSLGWSYEQYF. The CDR3 DNA reads TGCGCCAGCAGCTTGGGATGGTCCTACGAGCAGTACTTC.

This clonotype came up many times. V usage is TRBV10-3 and J usage is TRBJ1-1; the D is unclear. This CDR3 contains 13 residues. Trimming took 3 bases from V and 2 from J, leaving 7 bases between them. Germline CDR1 ENHRY, CDR2 SYGVKD. The CDR3 region is CAISDSPNTEAFF. The CDR3 coding sequence is TGTGCCATCAGTGACAGCCCTAACACTGAAGCTTTCTTT.

The CDR3 DNA sequence: TGTGCCAGCAGCTTGTGGCAGTGGGTGTACGAGCAGTACTTC. It yields the protein CASSLWQWVYEQYF. V is TRBV5-6 and J is TRBJ2-7; D is ambiguous. The V and J ends lost 1 base and 4 bases respectively, with 12 bases between them. CDR1 and CDR2 from the germline V gene are SGHDT and YYEEEE. The CDR3 spans 14 residues.

This clonotype was counted a single time. A clone one base away is much larger, so this may be a read error. The conserved phenylalanine or tryptophan normally closing the CDR3 is absent here, so this likely arose from a read error. The chain couples TRBV4-1 to TRBJ2-7; 10 nucleotides match TRBD2. Germline V lookup: CDR1 MGHRA, CDR2 YSYEKL. Germline trimming cut 4 bases from V and 2 bases from J; bases unmatched to any gene: 2. The CDR3 has 14 residues. In nucleotides, the CDR3 is TGCGCCAGCAGCCGGCTAGCGGGAGCCTACGAGCAGTACTCC. Translated: CASSRLAGAYEQYS.

This clonotype was counted only a few times. This chain links TRBV12-3 or TRBV12-4 with TRBJ1-2, with 9 bases lining up with TRBD1. The V and J ends lost 0 bases and 7 bases, in that order; junction bases with no gene match: 6. The CDR3 extends over 15 amino acids. CDR3 sequence: CASSLAAGTGFGYTF. Written as DNA, the CDR3 is TGTGCCAGCAGTTTAGCTGCTGGGACAGGGTTTGGCTACACCTTC.

This clonotype was seen more than once but under ten times. The chain combines TRBV14 with TRBJ2-1, with D unresolved. Germline lookup yields CDR1 SGHDN and CDR2 FVKESK. Trimming cost V 0 bases and J 0 bases, with 6 bases left between them. The CDR3 is made up of 15 amino acids. The CDR3 sequence: CASSQETSSYNEQFF. CDR3 DNA: TGTGCCAGCAGCCAAGAAACCAGCTCCTACAATGAGCAGTTCTTC. Based on the CDR3 plus reference TRBV14 and TRBJ2-1, the full variable domain is EAGVTQFPSHSVIEKGQTVTLRCDPISGHDNLYWYRRVMGKEIKFLLHFVKESKQDESGMPNNRFLAERTGGTYSTLKVQPAELEDSGVYFCASSQETSSYNEQFFGPGTRLTVL.

The CDR3: CASSSPPGRRTSYEQYF. The CDR3 DNA follows: TGTGCCAGCAGTTCCCCCCCCGGACGCAGGACCTCCTACGAGCAGTACTTC. The chain joins TRBV6-5 to TRBJ2-7; D gene uncertain. The V gene's germline CDR1 is MNHEY and CDR2 SVGAGI. This CDR3 comprises 17 residues. Deletions cut 4 bases from V and 0 bases from J, with 19 bases between.

Details on this clonotype: At one end the junction does not follow the germline gene, possibly because of a read error. This rearrangement joins TRBV11-2 to TRBJ2-1; D gene ambiguous. The CDR3 totals 15 residues. Germline V gene lookup returns CDR1 SGHAT and CDR2 FQNNGV. CDR3 in DNA: TGTGCAAGCAGCTTAGGTGGAGAGTCCTACAATGAGCAGTTCTTC. As protein: CASSLGGESYNEQFF.

This clonotype was counted ten times or more. This chain uses TRBV11-2 with TRBJ1-1; D remains unclear. The CDR3 is 13 amino acids. Per the germline V gene, CDR1 is SGHAT and CDR2 is FQNNGV. V gave up 4 bases and J gave up 1 base, with 7 bases separating them. Here the CDR3 DNA reads TGTGCCAGCAGCTACGACTGGAACACTGAAGCTTTCTTT. It yields the protein CASSYDWNTEAFF.

The chain combines TRBV11-2 with TRBJ2-1; the match to TRBD2 covers 14 bases. J lost 3 bases, V lost 9 bases, and 10 bases had no gene match. The CDR3 length is 17 residues. Germline V gene data show CDR1 as SGHAT and CDR2 as FQNNGV. CDR3 nucleotide sequence: TGTGCCAGTAGCGACAGGACTAGCGGGAGGTACTACAATGAGCAGTTCTTC. As protein: CASSDRTSGRYYNEQFF.

This chain uses TRBV11-2 with TRBJ2-2; the D gene is possibly TRBD2 (6 bases). The CDR3 contains 16 residues. The germline CDR1 and CDR2 sequences are SGHAT and FQNNGV. This CDR3 reads CTSSLGWRRGTGELFF. CDR3 sequence (DNA): TGTACTAGCAGCTTAGGATGGAGGCGAGGCACCGGGGAGCTGTTTTTT.

This clonotype was picked up a small number of times. The genes are TRBV7-9 and TRBJ1-1; tentative D call: TRBD1 (5 bases). CDR1 and CDR2 (germline): SEHNR, FQNEAQ (reference sequence). V lost 5 bases and J 4 bases, leaving 14 bases between the germline ends. The CDR3 has 14 amino acids. This CDR3 is CASSGGGIRTEAFF. For the CDR3, the DNA is TGTGCCAGCAGCGGGGGGGGGATTCGCACTGAAGCTTTCTTT.

About this clonotype itself: A junction boundary mismatches the germline segment, possibly from a read error. The V and J genes are TRBV19 and TRBJ2-7; no firm D call. Looked up from germline, CDR1 is LNHDA and CDR2 is SQIVND (reference sequence). The CDR3 is 13 residues long. The CDR3 coding sequence is TGTGCAAGTAGACCGAGCCGTACCTACGAGCAGTACTTC. It yields the protein CASRPSRTYEQYF.

Only one count was recorded for this clonotype. The chain recombines TRBV28 with TRBJ2-1; TRBD1 matches 7 bases. With 7 bases clipped from V and 4 bases from J, the junction kept 7 bases outside the gene matches. The CDR3 contains 14 residues. Germline CDR1 reads MDHEN; CDR2 reads SYDVKM. CDR3 DNA sequence: TGTGCCAGCACAGTCGGGGACAGATACAATGAGCAGTTCTTC. It is translated as CASTVGDRYNEQFF.

This clonotype appeared a single time. The chain recombines TRBV28 with TRBJ1-1; D uncertain. CDR1 is MDHEN and CDR2 is SYDVKM in the germline V gene. Trimming stripped 8 bases from V and 3 bases from J, with 16 bases between. The CDR3 is made up of 14 amino acids. CDR3 sequence: CASHGRGLDTEAFF. DNA for the CDR3: TGTGCCAGCCACGGCCGTGGGTTGGACACTGAAGCTTTCTTT.

The chain uses TRBV28 and TRBJ1-5; D gene uncertain. The V gene lost 8 bases and the J gene lost 3 bases, with 17 bases spanning the gap. The CDR3 totals 15 residues. Germline V gene data show CDR1 as MDHEN and CDR2 as SYDVKM. This CDR3 is CASSLAGGLNQPQHF. CDR3 nucleotides: TGTGCCAGCTCGTTAGCAGGTGGCCTCAATCAGCCCCAGCATTTT.

A remark on this clonotype: The conserved closing phenylalanine or tryptophan is absent in this CDR3, likely reflecting a read error. The chain carries TRBV11-2 and TRBJ2-1, with 10 bases aligning to TRBD2. The CDR3 is 15 residues long. Looked up from germline, CDR1 is SGHAT and CDR2 is FQNNGV. The CDR3 nucleotides are TGTGTCAACAGCTTAGTGTCTAGCGGGAGCAATGAGCAGTTCCTC. It encodes CVNSLVSSGSNEQFL.

This clonotype was detected many times. The chain recombines TRBV30 with TRBJ1-5; weak D call: TRBD1 (5 bases). The CDR3 extends over 14 amino acids. Trimming removed 3 bases from V and 2 bases from J, with 11 bases in between. Germline lookup yields CDR1 GTSNPN and CDR2 SVGIG (reference sequence). CDR3 region: CAWRGRAGNQPQHF. Written as DNA, the CDR3 is TGTGCCTGGAGGGGCAGGGCTGGCAATCAGCCCCAGCATTTT.